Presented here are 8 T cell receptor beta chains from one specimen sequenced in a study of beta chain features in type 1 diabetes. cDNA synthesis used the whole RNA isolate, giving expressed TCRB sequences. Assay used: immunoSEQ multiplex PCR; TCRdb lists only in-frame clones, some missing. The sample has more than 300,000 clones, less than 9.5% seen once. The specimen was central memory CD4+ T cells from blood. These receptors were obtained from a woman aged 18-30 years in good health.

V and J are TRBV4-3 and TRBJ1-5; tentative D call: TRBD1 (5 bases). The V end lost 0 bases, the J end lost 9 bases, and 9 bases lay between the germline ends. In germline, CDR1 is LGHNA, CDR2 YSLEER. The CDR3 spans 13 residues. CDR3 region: CASSQDRQGPQHF. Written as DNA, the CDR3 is TGCGCCAGCAGCCAAGATCGGCAGGGGCCCCAGCATTTT.

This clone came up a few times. CDR3 residues: CASSLGADEQFF. DNA for the CDR3: TGTGCCAGCAGCTTAGGGGCGGATGAGCAGTTCTTC. This chain uses TRBV7-2 with TRBJ2-1; D remains ambiguous. The CDR3 runs to 12 residues. V was shortened by 1 base and J by 8 bases, with 6 bases between the two germline ends. The germline gives CDR1 SGHTA, CDR2 FQGNSA.

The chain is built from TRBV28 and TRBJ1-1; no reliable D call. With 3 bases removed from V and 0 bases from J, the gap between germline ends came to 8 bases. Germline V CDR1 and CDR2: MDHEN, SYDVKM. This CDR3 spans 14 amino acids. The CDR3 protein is CASSLSRMNTEAFF. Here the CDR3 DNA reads TGTGCCAGCAGTTTGTCCAGGATGAACACTGAAGCTTTCTTT.

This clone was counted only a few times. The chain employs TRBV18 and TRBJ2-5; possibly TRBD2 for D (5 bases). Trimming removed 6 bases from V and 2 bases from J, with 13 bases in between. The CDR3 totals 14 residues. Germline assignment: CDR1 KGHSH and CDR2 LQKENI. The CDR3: CASSPLGRQETQYF. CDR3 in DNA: TGTGCCAGCTCCCCGCTGGGGAGACAAGAGACCCAGTACTTC.

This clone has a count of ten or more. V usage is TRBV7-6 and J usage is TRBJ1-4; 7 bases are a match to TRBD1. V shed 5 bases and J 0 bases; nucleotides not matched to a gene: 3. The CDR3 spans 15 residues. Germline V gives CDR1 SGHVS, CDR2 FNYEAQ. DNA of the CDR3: TGTGCCAGCAGCCCTGGACAGGCAACTAATGAAAAACTGTTTTTT. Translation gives CASSPGQATNEKLFF.

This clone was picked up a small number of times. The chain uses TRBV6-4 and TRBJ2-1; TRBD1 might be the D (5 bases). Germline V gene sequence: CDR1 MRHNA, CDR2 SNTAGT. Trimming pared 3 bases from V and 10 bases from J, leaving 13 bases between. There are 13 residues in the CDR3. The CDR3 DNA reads TGTGCCAGCAGTGAAGTATGGGGCGGCGAGCAGTTCTTC. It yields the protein CASSEVWGGEQFF.

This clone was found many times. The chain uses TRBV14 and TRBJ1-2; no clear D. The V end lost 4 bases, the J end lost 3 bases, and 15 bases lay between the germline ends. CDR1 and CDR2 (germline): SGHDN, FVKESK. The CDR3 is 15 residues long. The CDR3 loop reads CASSPYIAEYYGYTF. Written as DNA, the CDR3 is TGTGCCAGCAGCCCATACATCGCAGAATACTATGGCTACACCTTC.

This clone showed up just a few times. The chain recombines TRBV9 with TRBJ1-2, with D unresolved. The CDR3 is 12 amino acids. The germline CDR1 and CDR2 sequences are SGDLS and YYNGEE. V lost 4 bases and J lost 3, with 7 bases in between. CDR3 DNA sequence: TGTGCCAGCAGCTCTCACGACTATGGCTACACCTTC. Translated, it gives CASSSHDYGYTF.